This T cell receptor beta chain was identified during a study of blood T cells in healthy people across ages. Of note for this clonotype: What it binds is not known.

In terms of origin and age, donors were healthy Caucasian individuals from Russia aged about 6 to 90. Using a J-beta primer mix together with a sample-barcoded 5' primer, a second PCR was run for 7 to 11 cycles. A tag from a template-switch adaptor with 12 random nucleotides marked each cDNA molecule. In TCRdb, the 5' RACE reads were re-called with MiXCR into one record per CDR3 protein. This repertoire shows some 370,000 distinct CDR3 sequences, over 45% found once; its top ten account for 51%. Per germline, CDR1 SGDLS and CDR2 YYNGEE. This CDR3 comprises 15 residues. V was pared by 4 bases and J by 7 bases, with 11 bases of the junction left unmatched. Study-level points and caveats: Unknown CMV status may confound age-related changes in expanded clones.

This chain links TRBV9 with TRBJ2-7, with 10 bases matching TRBD1. The clonotype was recovered from a man between 60 and 70 years old in good health. Sequences were obtained from blood. The CDR3 nucleotides are TGTGCCAGCAGCCAACGGGACAGGGGAAGTGGTGAGCAGTACTTC. This codes for CASSQRDRGSGEQYF.